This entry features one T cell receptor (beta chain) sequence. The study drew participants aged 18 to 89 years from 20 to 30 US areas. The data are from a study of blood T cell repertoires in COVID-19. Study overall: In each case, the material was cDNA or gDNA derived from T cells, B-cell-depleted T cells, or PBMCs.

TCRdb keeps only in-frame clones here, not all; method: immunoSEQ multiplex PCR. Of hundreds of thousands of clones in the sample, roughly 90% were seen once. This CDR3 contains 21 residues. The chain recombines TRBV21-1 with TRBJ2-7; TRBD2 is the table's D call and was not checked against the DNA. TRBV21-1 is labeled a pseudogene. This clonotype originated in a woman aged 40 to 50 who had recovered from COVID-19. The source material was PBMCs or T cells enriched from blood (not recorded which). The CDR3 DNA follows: TGTGCCAGCAGCAAAGGTTGGCGGGAAAAAGGCGAGAGGCAGAAGACCTACGAGCAGTACTTC. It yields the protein CASSKGWREKGERQKTYEQYF.